These T cell receptor beta chains were read from a single sample in a study of tumor-infiltrating lymphocytes in localized non-small cell lung cancer. TCRdb's table, derived via immunoSEQ multiplex PCR, lists solely in-frame clones and lacks some. The sample has around 10,000 clones, around 60% seen once. Material: lung tumor tissue. The receptor source for this set is a human donor with non-small cell lung cancer. Each CDR3 is given with its conserved first and last residue. The D gene is left open where the match is weak. The size entry is marked missing in some rows and otherwise reads once, few, many or a size class.

V gene: TRBV18; J gene: TRBJ1-1; clone size: -; D gene: TRBD1; CDR3 protein: CASSPRGRQGGTEAFF; CDR3 DNA: TGTGCCAGCTCACCACGGGGAAGACAGGGTGGGACTGAAGCTTTCTTT
V gene: TRBV15; J gene: TRBJ1-1; clone size: few; D gene: -; CDR3 protein: CATSRVITGRMNTEAFF; CDR3 DNA: TGTGCCACCAGCAGAGTAATCACAGGGAGGATGAACACTGAAGCTTTCTTT
V gene: TRBV10-3; J gene: TRBJ2-7; clone size: -; D gene: -; CDR3 protein: CAISPSGHSYEQYF; CDR3 DNA: TGTGCCATCAGCCCTTCGGGACACTCCTACGAGCAGTACTTC
V gene: TRBV6-1; J gene: TRBJ1-2; clone size: -; D gene: -; CDR3 protein: CASSEQGWEGYTF; CDR3 DNA: TGTGCCAGCAGTGAACAGGGATGGGAAGGCTACACCTTC
V gene: TRBV29-1; J gene: TRBJ2-5; clone size: -; D gene: TRBD1; CDR3 protein: CSVLQGQETQYF; CDR3 DNA: TGCAGCGTTTTACAGGGGCAAGAGACCCAGTACTTC
V gene: TRBV7-2; J gene: TRBJ2-2; clone size: -; D gene: -; CDR3 protein: CASSLVRGNTGELFF; CDR3 DNA: TGTGCCAGCAGCTTAGTCAGGGGCAACACCGGGGAGCTGTTTTTT
V gene: TRBV5-1; J gene: TRBJ1-3; clone size: once; D gene: -; CDR3 protein: CASSLGAEAGNTIYF; CDR3 DNA: TGCGCCAGCAGCTTGGGGGCAGAAGCCGGAAACACCATATATTTT
V gene: TRBV7-9; J gene: TRBJ2-5; clone size: -; D gene: -; CDR3 protein: CASSLGGPAETQYF; CDR3 DNA: TGTGCCAGCAGCTTAGGGGGACCTGCGGAGACCCAGTACTTC
V gene: TRBV9; J gene: TRBJ2-2; clone size: -; D gene: TRBD1; CDR3 protein: CASSVGGQGNTGELFF; CDR3 DNA: TGTGCCAGCAGCGTAGGGGGACAGGGTAATACCGGGGAGCTGTTTTTT
V gene: TRBV6-1; J gene: TRBJ2-7; clone size: -; D gene: TRBD1; CDR3 protein: CASSGDRVPYEQYF; CDR3 DNA: TGTGCCAGCAGTGGAGACAGGGTCCCCTACGAGCAGTACTTC
V gene: TRBV2; J gene: TRBJ2-5; clone size: -; D gene: -; CDR3 protein: CASSEKEIETGSTQYF; CDR3 DNA: TGTGCCAGCAGTGAAAAGGAGATTGAGACAGGTAGTACCCAGTACTTC